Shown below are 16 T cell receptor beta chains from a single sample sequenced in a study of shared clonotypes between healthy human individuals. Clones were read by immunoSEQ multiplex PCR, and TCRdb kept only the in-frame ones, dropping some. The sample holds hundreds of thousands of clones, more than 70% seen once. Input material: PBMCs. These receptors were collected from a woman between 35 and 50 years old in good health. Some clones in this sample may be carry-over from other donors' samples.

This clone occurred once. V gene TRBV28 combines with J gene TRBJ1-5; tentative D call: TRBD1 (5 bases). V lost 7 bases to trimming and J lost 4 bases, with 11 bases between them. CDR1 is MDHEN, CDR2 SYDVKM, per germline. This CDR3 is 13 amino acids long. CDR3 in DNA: TGTGCCAGCAACTCCCGGGGGAATCAGCCCCAGCATTTT. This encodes CASNSRGNQPQHF.

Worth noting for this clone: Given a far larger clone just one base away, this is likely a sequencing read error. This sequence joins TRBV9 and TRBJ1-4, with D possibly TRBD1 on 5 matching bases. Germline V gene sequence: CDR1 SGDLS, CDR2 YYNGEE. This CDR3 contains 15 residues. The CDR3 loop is CASSVYGATNERLFF. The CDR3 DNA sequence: TGTGCCAGCAGCGTATACGGGGCAACTAATGAAAGACTGTTTTTT. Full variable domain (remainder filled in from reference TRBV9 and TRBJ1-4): DSGVTQTPKHLITATGQRVTLRCSPRSGDLSVYWYQQSLDQGLQFLIQYYNGEERAKGNILERFSAQQFPDLHSELNLSSLELGDSALYFCASSVYGATNERLFFGSGTQLSVL.

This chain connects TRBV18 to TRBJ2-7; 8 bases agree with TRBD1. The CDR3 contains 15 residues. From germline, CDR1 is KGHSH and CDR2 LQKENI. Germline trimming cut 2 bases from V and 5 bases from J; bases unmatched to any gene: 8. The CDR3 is CASSPLDRAVHEQYF. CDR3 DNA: TGTGCCAGCTCACCATTGGACAGGGCGGTCCACGAGCAGTACTTC.

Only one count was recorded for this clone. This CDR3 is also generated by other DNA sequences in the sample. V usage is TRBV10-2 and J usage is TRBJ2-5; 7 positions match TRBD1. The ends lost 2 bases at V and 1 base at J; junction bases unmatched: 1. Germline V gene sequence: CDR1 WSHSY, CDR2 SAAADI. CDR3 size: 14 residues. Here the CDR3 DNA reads TGCGCCAGCAGTGAGAGGGGGCCCCAAGAGACCCAGTACTTC. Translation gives CASSERGPQETQYF.

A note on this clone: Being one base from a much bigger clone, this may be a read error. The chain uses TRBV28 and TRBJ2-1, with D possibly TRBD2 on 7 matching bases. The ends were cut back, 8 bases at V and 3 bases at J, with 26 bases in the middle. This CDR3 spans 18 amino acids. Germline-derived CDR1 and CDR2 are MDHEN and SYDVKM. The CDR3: CASARQGPGGGGYNEQFF. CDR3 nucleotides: TGTGCCAGCGCCAGGCAGGGGCCCGGTGGCGGGGGCTACAATGAGCAGTTCTTC.

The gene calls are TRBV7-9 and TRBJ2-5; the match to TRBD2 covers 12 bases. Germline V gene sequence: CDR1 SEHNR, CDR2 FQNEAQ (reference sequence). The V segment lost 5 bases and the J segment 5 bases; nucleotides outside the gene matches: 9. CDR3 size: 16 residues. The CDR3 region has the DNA TGTGCCAGCAGCCGAGGACTAGCGGGACCCGAGGAGACCCAGTACTTC. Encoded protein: CASSRGLAGPEETQYF.

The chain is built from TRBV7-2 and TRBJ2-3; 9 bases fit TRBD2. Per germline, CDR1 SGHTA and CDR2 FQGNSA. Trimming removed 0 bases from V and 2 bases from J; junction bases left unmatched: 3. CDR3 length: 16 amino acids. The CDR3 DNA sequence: TGTGCCAGCAGCTTAGCTAGCGGGAGATCCACAGATACGCAGTATTTT. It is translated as CASSLASGRSTDTQYF.

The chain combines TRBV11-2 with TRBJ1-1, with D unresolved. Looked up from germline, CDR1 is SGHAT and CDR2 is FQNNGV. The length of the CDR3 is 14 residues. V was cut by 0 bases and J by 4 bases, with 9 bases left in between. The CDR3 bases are TGTGCCAGCAGCTTAGATGTGATCTCCACTGAAGCTTTCTTT. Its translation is CASSLDVISTEAFF.

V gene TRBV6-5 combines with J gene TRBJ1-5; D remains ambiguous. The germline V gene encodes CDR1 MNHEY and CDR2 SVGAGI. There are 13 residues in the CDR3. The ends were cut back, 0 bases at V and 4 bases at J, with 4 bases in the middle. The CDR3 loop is CASSYSTNQPQHF. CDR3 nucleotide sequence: TGTGCCAGCAGTTACTCTACGAATCAGCCCCAGCATTTT.

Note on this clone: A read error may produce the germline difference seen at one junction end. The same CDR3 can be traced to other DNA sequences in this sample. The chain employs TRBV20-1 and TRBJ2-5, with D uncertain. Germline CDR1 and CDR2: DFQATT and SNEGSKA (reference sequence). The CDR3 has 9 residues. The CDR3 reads CSASETQYF. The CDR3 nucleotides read TGCAGTGCCTCGGAGACCCAATACTTC.

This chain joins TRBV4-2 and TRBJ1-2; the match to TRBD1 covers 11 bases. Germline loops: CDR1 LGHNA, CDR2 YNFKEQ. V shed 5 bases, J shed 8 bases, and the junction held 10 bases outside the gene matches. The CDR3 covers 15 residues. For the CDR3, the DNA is TGTGCCAGCAGCTTCTCCATCGGGACAGGGGGAGGCTACACCTTC. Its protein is CASSFSIGTGGGYTF.

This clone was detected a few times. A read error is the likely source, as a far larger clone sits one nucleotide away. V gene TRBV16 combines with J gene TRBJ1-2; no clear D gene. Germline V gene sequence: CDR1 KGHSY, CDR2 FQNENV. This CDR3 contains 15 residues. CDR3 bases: TGTGCCAGCAGCCAACAACCTGGAGAATCCTATGGCTACATCTTC. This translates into CASSQQPGESYGYIF.

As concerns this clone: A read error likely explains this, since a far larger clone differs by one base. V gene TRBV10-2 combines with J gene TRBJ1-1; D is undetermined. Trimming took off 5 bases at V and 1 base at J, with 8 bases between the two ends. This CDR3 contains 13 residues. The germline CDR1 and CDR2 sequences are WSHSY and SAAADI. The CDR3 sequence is CASSPIGNTEAFF. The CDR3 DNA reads TGCGCCAGCAGTCCGATAGGGAACACTGAAGCTTTCTTT.

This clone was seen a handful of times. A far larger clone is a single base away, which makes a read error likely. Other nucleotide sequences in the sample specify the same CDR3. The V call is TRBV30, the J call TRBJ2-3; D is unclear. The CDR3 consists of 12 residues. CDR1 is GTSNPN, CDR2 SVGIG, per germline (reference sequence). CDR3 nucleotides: TGTGCCTGGAGCACAAGCACGGATACGCAGTATTTT. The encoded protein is CAWSTSTDTQYF.

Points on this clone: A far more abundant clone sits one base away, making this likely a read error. The CDR3 sequence: CAGSQGRVVTNEKLFF. The DNA for the CDR3 is TGCGCCGGCAGCCAAGGTCGGGTCGTCACTAATGAAAAACTGTTTTTT. The gene calls are TRBV4-3 and TRBJ1-4, with D unclear. The germline gives CDR1 LGHNA, CDR2 YSLEER. This CDR3 spans 16 amino acids.

CDR3 sequence reads: CASSSKEGYQETQYF. The CDR3 nucleotides read TGTGCCAGCAGCTCCAAAGAAGGGTACCAAGAGACCCAGTACTTC. The V and J genes are TRBV5-6 and TRBJ2-5, with D unresolved. There are 15 residues in the CDR3. Trimming stripped 3 bases from V and 0 bases from J, with 12 bases between. The germline V gene has CDR1 SGHDT and CDR2 YYEEEE.